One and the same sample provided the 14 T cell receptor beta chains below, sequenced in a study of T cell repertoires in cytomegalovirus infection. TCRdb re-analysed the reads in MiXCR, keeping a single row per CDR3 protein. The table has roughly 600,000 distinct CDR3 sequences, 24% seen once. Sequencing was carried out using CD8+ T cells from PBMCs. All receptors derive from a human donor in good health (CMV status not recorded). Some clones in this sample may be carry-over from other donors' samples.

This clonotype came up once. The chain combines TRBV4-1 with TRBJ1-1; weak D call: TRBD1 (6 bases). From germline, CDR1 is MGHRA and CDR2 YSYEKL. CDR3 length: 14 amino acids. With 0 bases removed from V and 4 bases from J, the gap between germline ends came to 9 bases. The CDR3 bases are TGCGCCAGCAGCCAAGATCAGGGGTTCACTGAAGCTTTCTTT. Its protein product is CASSQDQGFTEAFF.

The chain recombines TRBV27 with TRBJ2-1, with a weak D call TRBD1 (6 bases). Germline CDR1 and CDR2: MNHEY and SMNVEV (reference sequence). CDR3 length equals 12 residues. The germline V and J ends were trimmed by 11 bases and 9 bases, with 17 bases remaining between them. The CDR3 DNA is TGTGCCGTAAGGGGGTCGAGGGGTGAGCAGTTCTTC. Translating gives CAVRGSRGEQFF.

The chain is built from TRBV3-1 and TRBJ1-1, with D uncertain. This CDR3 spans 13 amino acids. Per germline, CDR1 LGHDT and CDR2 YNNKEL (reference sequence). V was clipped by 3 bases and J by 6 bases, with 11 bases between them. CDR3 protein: CASSHEGIPEAFF. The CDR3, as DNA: TGTGCCAGCAGCCACGAAGGGATCCCTGAAGCTTTCTTT.

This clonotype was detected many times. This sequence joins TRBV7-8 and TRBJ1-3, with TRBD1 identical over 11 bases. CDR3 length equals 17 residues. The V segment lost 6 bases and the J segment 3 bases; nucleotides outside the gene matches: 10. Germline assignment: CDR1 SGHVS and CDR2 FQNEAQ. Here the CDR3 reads CASSPFGQGAGGNTIYF. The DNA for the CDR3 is TGTGCCAGCAGTCCCTTTGGACAGGGGGCGGGTGGAAACACCATATATTTT.

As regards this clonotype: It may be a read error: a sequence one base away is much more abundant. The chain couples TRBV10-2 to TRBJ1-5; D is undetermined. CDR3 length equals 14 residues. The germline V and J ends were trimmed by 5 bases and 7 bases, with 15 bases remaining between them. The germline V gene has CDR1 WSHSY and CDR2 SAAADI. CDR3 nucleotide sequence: TGCGCCAGCAGTAACCCGTCAGTGGACCAGCCCCAGCATTTT. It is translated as CASSNPSVDQPQHF.

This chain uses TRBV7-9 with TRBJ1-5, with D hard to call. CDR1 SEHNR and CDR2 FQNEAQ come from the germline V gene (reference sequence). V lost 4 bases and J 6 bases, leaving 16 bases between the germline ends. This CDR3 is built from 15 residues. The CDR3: CASSSAAGISQPQHF. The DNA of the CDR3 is TGTGCCAGCAGCTCGGCCGCAGGTATTAGTCAGCCCCAGCATTTT.

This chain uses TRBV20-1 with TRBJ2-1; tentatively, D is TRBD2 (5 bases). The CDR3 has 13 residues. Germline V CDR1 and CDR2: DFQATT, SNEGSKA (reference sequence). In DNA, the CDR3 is TGCAGCGGGTGGACTCCTCTCGGCAATGAGCAGTTCTTC. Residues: CSGWTPLGNEQFF.

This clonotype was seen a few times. Here the CDR3 DNA reads TGTGCCAGCTCACCGTACAGCTTGATCGATGAGACAGATACGCAGTATTTT. This sequence encodes CASSPYSLIDETDTQYF. This sequence joins TRBV18 and TRBJ2-3; D is ambiguous. Between the trimmed V and J ends, which lost 3 bases and 3 bases, there was a span of 19 bases. The CDR3 sequence is 17 residues long. From germline, CDR1 is KGHSH and CDR2 LQKENI. Supplemented by reference TRBV18 and TRBJ2-3, the full variable domain reads NAGVMQNPRHLVRRRGQEARLRCSPMKGHSHVYWYRQLPEEGLKFMVYLQKENIIDESGMPKERFSAEFPKEGPSILRIQQVVRGDSAAYFCASSPYSLIDETDTQYFGPGTRLTVL.

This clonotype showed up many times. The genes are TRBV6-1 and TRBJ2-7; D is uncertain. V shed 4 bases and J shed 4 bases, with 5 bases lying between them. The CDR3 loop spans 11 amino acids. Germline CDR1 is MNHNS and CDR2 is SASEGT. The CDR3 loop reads CASSGSYEQYV. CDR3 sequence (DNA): TGTGCCAGCAGTGGTTCTTACGAGCAGTACGTC.

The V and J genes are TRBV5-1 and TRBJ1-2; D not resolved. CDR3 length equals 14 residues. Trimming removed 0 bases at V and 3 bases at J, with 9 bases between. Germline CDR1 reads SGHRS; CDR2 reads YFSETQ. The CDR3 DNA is TGCGCCAGCAGCTTGGAGGATGGTGACTATGGCTACACCTTC. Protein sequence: CASSLEDGDYGYTF.

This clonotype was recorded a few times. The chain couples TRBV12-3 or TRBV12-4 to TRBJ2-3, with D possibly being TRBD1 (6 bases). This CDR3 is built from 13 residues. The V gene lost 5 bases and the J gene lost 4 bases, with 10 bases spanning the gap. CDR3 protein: CASSQQGPDTQYF. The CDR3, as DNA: TGTGCCAGCAGTCAACAGGGACCAGATACGCAGTATTTT.

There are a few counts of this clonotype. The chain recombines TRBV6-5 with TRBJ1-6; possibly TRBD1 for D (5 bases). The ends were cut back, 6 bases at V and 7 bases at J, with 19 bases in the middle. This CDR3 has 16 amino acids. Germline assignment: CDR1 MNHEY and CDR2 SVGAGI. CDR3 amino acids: CASRPEPAGLNSPLHF. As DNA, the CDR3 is TGTGCCAGCAGGCCCGAACCGGCAGGGCTAAATTCACCCCTCCACTTT.

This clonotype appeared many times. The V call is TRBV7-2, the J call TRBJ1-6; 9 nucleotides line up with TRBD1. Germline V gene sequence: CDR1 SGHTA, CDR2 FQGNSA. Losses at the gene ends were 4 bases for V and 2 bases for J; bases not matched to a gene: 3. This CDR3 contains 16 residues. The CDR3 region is CASSWDRVPYNSPLHF. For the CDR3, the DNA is TGTGCCAGCAGCTGGGACAGGGTCCCCTATAATTCACCCCTCCACTTT. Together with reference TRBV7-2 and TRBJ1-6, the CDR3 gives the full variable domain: GAGVSQSPSNKVTEKGKDVELRCDPISGHTALYWYRQSLGQGLEFLIYFQGNSAPDKSGLPSDRFSAERTGGSVSTLTIQRTQQEDSAVYLCASSWDRVPYNSPLHFGNGTRLTVT.

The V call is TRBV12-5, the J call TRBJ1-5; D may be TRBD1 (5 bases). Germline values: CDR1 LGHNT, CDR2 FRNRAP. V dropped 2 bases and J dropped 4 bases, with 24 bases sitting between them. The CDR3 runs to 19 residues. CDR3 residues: CASGLQRGVLLVTNQPQHF. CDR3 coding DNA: TGTGCTAGTGGTTTGCAGAGAGGGGTACTATTGGTTACGAATCAGCCCCAGCATTTT.